The 30 T cell receptor beta chains in this list originate from one sample, sequenced in a study of blood T cell repertoires in COVID-19. The data were produced by immunoSEQ multiplex PCR, yet TCRdb's version contains in-frame clones alone and is incomplete. Of 200,000 to 250,000 clones listed, more than 75% are singletons. The sequenced sample was peripheral blood. These receptors originate from a woman of 80 years or more with COVID-19, enrolled during active disease.

The chain has TRBV27 and TRBJ2-3; weak D call: TRBD1 (6 bases). The germline CDR1 and CDR2 sequences are MNHEY and SMNVEV (reference sequence). Between the trimmed V and J ends, which lost 7 bases and 4 bases, there was a span of 12 bases. The length of the CDR3 is 13 residues. The CDR3 DNA reads TGTGCCAGCAAACAGGGTGGGGCAGATACGCAGTATTTT. Amino acids: CASKQGGADTQYF.

This chain connects TRBV5-1 to TRBJ1-1; 7 bases are a match to TRBD1. Germline CDR1 reads SGHRS; CDR2 reads YFSETQ. This CDR3 spans 15 amino acids. The V and J ends lost 5 bases and 5 bases, in that order; junction bases with no gene match: 12. The CDR3 sequence: CASRQFGTAGTEAFF. As DNA, the CDR3 is TGCGCCAGCAGGCAATTTGGGACAGCTGGAACTGAAGCTTTCTTT.

This clone was picked up one time. The chain links TRBV5-1 to TRBJ2-7, with 9 bases identical to TRBD2. Per germline, CDR1 SGHRS and CDR2 YFSETQ. V shed 6 bases, J shed 5 bases, and the junction held 15 bases outside the gene matches. CDR3 length equals 16 residues. CDR3 bases: TGCGCCAGCAAACTGCTACCGGGACTAGCAGCGGACGAGCAGTACTTC. This encodes CASKLLPGLAADEQYF.

V is TRBV10-3 and J is TRBJ1-5; 8 positions match TRBD1. This CDR3 is built from 16 residues. Germline CDR1 is ENHRY and CDR2 is SYGVKD. V was clipped by 0 bases and J by 6 bases; unmatched bases: 7. CDR3 region: CAISESKGQGGQPQHF. In DNA form, the CDR3 reads TGTGCCATCAGTGAGTCGAAAGGACAGGGTGGTCAGCCCCAGCATTTT.

The chain employs TRBV30 and TRBJ2-5, with a possible D match to TRBD1 (6 bases). This CDR3 spans 14 amino acids. Germline CDR1 and CDR2: GTSNPN and SVGIG (reference sequence). V shed 4 bases and J shed 2 bases, with 14 bases lying between them. The CDR3 DNA sequence: TGTGCCTGGAAAAAAGGACAGCTTCAAGAGACCCAGTACTTC. It specifies CAWKKGQLQETQYF. Using reference TRBV30 and TRBJ2-5 for the parts outside the CDR3, the full variable domain is SQTIHQWPATLVQPVGSPLSLECTVEGTSNPNLYWYRQAAGRGLQLLFYSVGIGQISSEVPQNLSASRPQDRQFILSSKKLLLSDSGFYLCAWKKGQLQETQYFGPGTRLLVL.

This chain joins TRBV30 and TRBJ2-1; TRBD2 aligns across 11 bases. The CDR3 sequence is 18 residues long. Germline lookup yields CDR1 GTSNPN and CDR2 SVGIG (reference sequence). The V and J ends lost 3 bases and 0 bases, in that order; junction bases with no gene match: 10. The CDR3 DNA reads as TGTGCCTGGAGCCTAGAGGGGCTAGCGGGGGGCTCCTACAATGAGCAGTTCTTC. Amino acids: CAWSLEGLAGGSYNEQFF.

The J gene is TRBJ2-7, the V gene TRBV5-5, with D possibly being TRBD1 (7 bases). The CDR3 sequence is 15 residues long. CDR1 and CDR2 (germline): SGHKS, YYEKEE (reference sequence). V lost 4 bases to trimming and J lost 6 bases, with 20 bases between them. Written as DNA, the CDR3 is TGTGCCAGCAGCGGGAACAGGGGAGGTTCGGGCGAGCAGTACTTC. Amino acids: CASSGNRGGSGEQYF.

The chain employs TRBV7-9 and TRBJ2-5; 8 positions agree with TRBD2. Germline lookup yields CDR1 SEHNR and CDR2 FQNEAQ (reference sequence). V shed 5 bases and J 4 bases; nucleotides not matched to a gene: 3. This CDR3 has 13 amino acids. The CDR3 DNA reads TGTGCCAGCAGCCATGCGGGAGGAGAGACCCAGTACTTC. This gives the protein CASSHAGGETQYF.

The CDR3 nucleotides are TGTGCCAGCAGCTCCAACCTAGCGGGGTACAATGAGCAGTTCTTC. Amino acids: CASSSNLAGYNEQFF. The V call is TRBV7-3, the J call TRBJ2-1; the match to TRBD2 covers 9 bases. Germline V gene data show CDR1 as SGHTA and CDR2 as FQGTGA. The CDR3 contains 15 residues. Trimming removed 4 bases from V and 4 bases from J; junction bases left unmatched: 5.

This chain connects TRBV5-1 to TRBJ1-4; 8 nucleotides match TRBD1. This CDR3 contains 14 residues. CDR1 and CDR2 from the germline V gene are SGHRS and YFSETQ. With V trimmed by 4 bases and J by 4 bases, 3 bases remained unmatched. In DNA form, the CDR3 reads TGCGCCAGCAGCATACAGGGGGGTAATGAAAAACTGTTTTTT. It is translated as CASSIQGGNEKLFF.

The CDR3 spells CASSPVLTGVMNTIYF. The DNA of the CDR3 is TGTGCCAGCAGCCCCGTGTTGACAGGGGTTATGAACACCATATATTTT. The rearrangement joins TRBV7-9 to TRBJ1-3; the match to TRBD1 covers 8 bases. Trimming removed 5 bases from V and 7 bases from J; junction bases left unmatched: 13. The CDR3 spans 16 residues. Germline V gene sequence: CDR1 SEHNR, CDR2 FQNEAQ (reference sequence).

This chain connects TRBV7-8 to TRBJ2-7; D not resolved. V dropped 1 base and J dropped 7 bases, with 8 bases sitting between them. The CDR3 length is 12 residues. The germline gives CDR1 SGHVS, CDR2 FQNEAQ. The CDR3 sequence: CASSLEYGEQYF. The CDR3 DNA sequence: TGTGCCAGCAGCTTAGAGTACGGGGAGCAGTACTTC.

This chain uses TRBV30 with TRBJ2-2; 10 bases are shared with TRBD1. Germline values: CDR1 GTSNPN, CDR2 SVGIG (reference sequence). The CDR3 extends over 13 amino acids. The V and J ends lost 8 bases and 1 base, in that order; junction bases with no gene match: 1. DNA for the CDR3: TGTGCCAGGGACAGGGGGAACACCGGGGAGCTGTTTTTT. Amino acid sequence: CARDRGNTGELFF. Variable domain in full (rest from reference TRBV30 and TRBJ2-2): SQTIHQWPATLVQPVGSPLSLECTVEGTSNPNLYWYRQAAGRGLQLLFYSVGIGQISSEVPQNLSASRPQDRQFILSSKKLLLSDSGFYLCARDRGNTGELFFGEGSRLTVL.

The chain is built from TRBV9 and TRBJ2-3, with D perhaps matching TRBD2 (6 bases). The V end was cut by 0 bases, the J end by 0 bases, with 8 bases between. Germline-derived CDR1 and CDR2 are SGDLS and YYNGEE. This CDR3 is built from 15 residues. The CDR3 coding sequence is TGTGCCAGCAGCGTAGCCGGGGGTAGCACAGATACGCAGTATTTT. Its translation: CASSVAGGSTDTQYF.

This rearrangement joins TRBV5-1 to TRBJ1-2, with TRBD1 identical over 7 bases. Germline trimming cut 0 bases from V and 8 bases from J; bases unmatched to any gene: 7. The CDR3 consists of 14 residues. Germline CDR1 is SGHRS and CDR2 is YFSETQ. CDR3 loop: CASSLARDRRGYTF. CDR3 DNA: TGCGCCAGCAGCTTGGCCCGGGACAGACGAGGCTACACCTTC.

The chain joins TRBV5-8 to TRBJ1-5; D possibly corresponds to TRBD1 (6 bases). CDR3 size: 14 residues. Trimming pared 4 bases from V and 2 bases from J, leaving 10 bases between. Germline V lookup: CDR1 SGHTS, CDR2 YDEGEE. CDR3 protein: CASSQRQGNQPQHF. The CDR3 DNA sequence: TGTGCCAGCAGCCAGAGACAGGGCAATCAGCCCCAGCATTTT.

This clone has a handful of counts. The chain links TRBV15 to TRBJ2-7; the match to TRBD1 covers 7 bases. CDR3 length equals 15 residues. J lost 3 bases, V lost 0 bases, and 5 bases had no gene match. Germline V lookup: CDR1 LNHNV, CDR2 YYDKDF (reference sequence). The CDR3 bases are TGTGCCACCAGCAGAGAACGGACAGGCTTCTACGAGCAGTACTTC. Protein: CATSRERTGFYEQYF.

This clone was detected once. The rearrangement links TRBV5-4 to TRBJ2-5, with 8 bases matching TRBD1. In germline, CDR1 is SGHNT, CDR2 YYREEE (reference sequence). The CDR3 has 15 amino acids. J lost 1 base, V lost 0 bases, and 2 bases had no gene match. CDR3 DNA sequence: TGTGCCAGCAGCTTGGCAGGGGGCTCCCAAGAGACCCAGTACTTC. It codes for CASSLAGGSQETQYF. Supplemented by reference TRBV5-4 and TRBJ2-5, the full variable domain reads ETGVTQSPTHLIKTRGQQVTLRCSSQSGHNTVSWYQQALGQGPQFIFQYYREEENGRGNFPPRFSGLQFPNYSSELNVNALELDDSALYLCASSLAGGSQETQYFGPGTRLLVL.

Regarding this clone: The junction shows a germline mismatch at one end, possibly a read error. The V and J genes are TRBV7-7 and TRBJ2-1; possible D gene TRBD1, 7 bases. The germline gives CDR1 SSHAT, CDR2 FNYEAQ (reference sequence). The CDR3 totals 13 residues. CDR3 DNA sequence: TGTGCTAGCAGCCAGGGGGGTTACAATGAGCAGTTCTTC. Residues: CASSQGGYNEQFF. Using reference TRBV7-7 and TRBJ2-1 for the parts outside the CDR3, the full variable domain is GAGVSQSPRYKVTKRGQDVTLRCDPISSHATLYWYQQALGQGPEFLTYFNYEAQPDKSGLPSDRFSAERPEGSISTLTIQRTEQRDSAMYRCASSQGGYNEQFFGPGTRLTVL.

The CDR3 is CAWSSGFPNTGELFF. In DNA form, the CDR3 reads TGTGCCTGGAGCTCTGGCTTCCCGAACACCGGGGAGCTGTTTTTT. V and J are TRBV30 and TRBJ2-2; no definite D call. The length of the CDR3 is 15 residues. Germline V gene sequence: CDR1 GTSNPN, CDR2 SVGIG (reference sequence). The germline V and J ends were trimmed by 3 bases and 0 bases, with 11 bases remaining between them.

This chain links TRBV5-1 with TRBJ1-2, with 8 bases fitting TRBD1. Germline lookup yields CDR1 SGHRS and CDR2 YFSETQ. The V and J ends lost 4 bases and 6 bases, in that order; junction bases with no gene match: 8. The CDR3 loop spans 14 amino acids. The CDR3 protein is CASSPDRAGDGYTF. The CDR3 DNA reads as TGCGCCAGCAGCCCGGACAGGGCGGGGGATGGCTACACCTTC. The full variable domain, in which reference TRBV5-1 and TRBJ1-2 provide the parts outside the CDR3, is KAGVTQTPRYLIKTRGQQVTLSCSPISGHRSVSWYQQTPGQGLQFLFEYFSETQRNKGNFPGRFSGRQFSNSRSEMNVSTLELGDSALYLCASSPDRAGDGYTFGSGTRLTVV.

CDR3 sequence reads: CAISEHSYNTHEQYF. Written as DNA, the CDR3 is TGTGCCATCAGTGAGCACAGTTATAATACCCACGAGCAGTACTTC. This chain joins TRBV10-3 and TRBJ2-7; D is ambiguous. Germline values: CDR1 ENHRY, CDR2 SYGVKD. Trimming took off 2 bases at V and 5 bases at J, with 16 bases between the two ends. The CDR3 loop spans 15 amino acids.

The V call is TRBV7-8, the J call TRBJ2-6; TRBD1 agrees at 7 bases. V trimming: 4 bases; J trimming: 4 bases; junction bases outside the gene matches: 7. The germline gives CDR1 SGHVS, CDR2 FQNEAQ. The CDR3 has 16 amino acids. This CDR3 is CASSSGQVSGANVLTF. The CDR3 DNA reads as TGTGCCAGCAGCTCCGGACAGGTCTCCGGGGCCAACGTCCTGACTTTC.

The V and J genes are TRBV27 and TRBJ1-5, with 9 bases that match TRBD1. This CDR3 has 17 residues. The germline CDR1 and CDR2 sequences are MNHEY and SMNVEV (reference sequence). V shed 6 bases, J shed 4 bases, and the junction held 13 bases outside the gene matches. CDR3 nucleotides: TGTGCCAGCAGCACTTTTAGAGGGACAGGGAGGAATCAGCCCCAGCATTTT. Residues: CASSTFRGTGRNQPQHF.

This sequence joins TRBV6-5 and TRBJ1-2; 10 nucleotides match TRBD1. V was pared by 10 bases and J by 8 bases, with 13 bases of the junction left unmatched. The CDR3 spans 14 residues. CDR1 is MNHEY, CDR2 SVGAGI, per germline. CDR3: CATHPDRGLRGYTF. The CDR3 DNA follows: TGTGCCACGCACCCTGACAGGGGGCTAAGGGGCTACACCTTC.

The rearrangement joins TRBV2 to TRBJ2-7; 7 bases map to TRBD1. CDR1 and CDR2 from the germline V gene are SNHLY and FYNNEI. The CDR3 loop spans 14 amino acids. The V segment lost 2 bases and the J segment 0 bases; nucleotides outside the gene matches: 1. The DNA for the CDR3 is TGTGCCAGCAGTGAAAGGGGGCCCTCCTACGAGCAGTACTTC. Residues: CASSERGPSYEQYF.

V gene TRBV27 combines with J gene TRBJ1-3; TRBD1 is a possible D gene (6 bases). Germline lookup yields CDR1 MNHEY and CDR2 SMNVEV (reference sequence). CDR3 length: 15 amino acids. V lost 6 bases, J lost 2 bases, and 14 bases lay in between. CDR3 in DNA: TGTGCCAGCAGGTCCGGGGGGGGCCCTGGAAACACCATATATTTT. Encoded protein: CASRSGGGPGNTIYF.

A single count supports this clone. The rearrangement joins TRBV7-2 to TRBJ2-3; TRBD2 matches at 10 bases. V was pared by 1 base and J by 5 bases, with 9 bases of the junction left unmatched. The CDR3 length is 17 residues. The germline CDR1 and CDR2 sequences are SGHTA and FQGNSA. The CDR3 sequence is CASSLEIAGGRGDTQYF. The CDR3 coding sequence is TGTGCCAGCAGCTTAGAGATAGCGGGGGGTCGCGGAGATACGCAGTATTTT.

The genes are TRBV30 and TRBJ2-6, with D unresolved. This CDR3 comprises 16 residues. Germline assignment: CDR1 GTSNPN and CDR2 SVGIG (reference sequence). V was clipped by 0 bases and J by 0 bases, with 9 bases between them. The CDR3 region is CAWSVRTASGANVLTF. For the CDR3, the DNA is TGTGCCTGGAGTGTACGAACTGCCTCTGGGGCCAACGTCCTGACTTTC. Full variable domain (rest looked up from reference TRBV30 and TRBJ2-6): SQTIHQWPATLVQPVGSPLSLECTVEGTSNPNLYWYRQAAGRGLQLLFYSVGIGQISSEVPQNLSASRPQDRQFILSSKKLLLSDSGFYLCAWSVRTASGANVLTFGAGSRLTVL.

This sequence joins TRBV28 and TRBJ2-7, with D possibly being TRBD2 (6 bases). CDR1 and CDR2 from the germline V gene are MDHEN and SYDVKM. With 5 bases removed from V and 2 bases from J, the gap between germline ends came to 16 bases. The CDR3 has 15 residues. The CDR3 here is CASSLPGTVAYEQYF. CDR3 DNA sequence: TGTGCCAGCAGTCTCCCCGGGACTGTCGCCTACGAGCAGTACTTC.